The 18 T cell receptor beta chains below come from one sample, sequenced in a study of blood T cell repertoires in COVID-19. The data were produced by immunoSEQ multiplex PCR, yet TCRdb's version contains in-frame clones alone and is incomplete. The sample holds 50,000 to 70,000 clones, about 81% seen once. Sequencing was done on a sample of peripheral blood. The receptors derive from a man in his 70s with active COVID-19.

This rearrangement joins TRBV5-1 to TRBJ1-6; TRBD1 matches at 10 bases. Per the germline V gene, CDR1 is SGHRS and CDR2 is YFSETQ. The trim removed 0 bases at V and 9 bases at J, leaving 6 bases unmatched. The CDR3 runs 16 residues. The CDR3 DNA reads as TGCGCCAGCAGCTTGGAGGGACAGGGGATGGGTTCACCCCTCCACTTT. Translation: CASSLEGQGMGSPLHF. The full variable domain, in which reference TRBV5-1 and TRBJ1-6 provide the parts outside the CDR3, is KAGVTQTPRYLIKTRGQQVTLSCSPISGHRSVSWYQQTPGQGLQFLFEYFSETQRNKGNFPGRFSGRQFSNSRSEMNVSTLELGDSALYLCASSLEGQGMGSPLHFGNGTRLTVT.

The J gene is TRBJ2-2, the V gene TRBV28; a possible D gene is TRBD2 (6 bases). V lost 6 bases to trimming and J lost 5 bases, with 19 bases between them. Germline CDR1 and CDR2: MDHEN and SYDVKM. CDR3 length equals 16 residues. CDR3 in amino acids: CASRSILGGATGELFF. The CDR3 DNA sequence: TGTGCCAGCAGAAGCATCCTGGGGGGAGCGACCGGGGAGCTGTTTTTT. Filled out from reference TRBV28 and TRBJ2-2, the complete variable domain reads DVKVTQSSRYLVKRTGEKVFLECVQDMDHENMFWYRQDPGLGLRLIYFSYDVKMKEKGDIPEGYSVSREKKERFSLILESASTNQTSMYLCASRSILGGATGELFFGEGSRLTVL.

With regard to this clone: The identical CDR3 is also encoded by other nucleotide sequences in the sample. The chain couples TRBV27 to TRBJ2-3; D is unclear. The V gene lost 0 bases and the J gene lost 5 bases, with 6 bases spanning the gap. The CDR3 length is 13 residues. The V gene's germline CDR1 is MNHEY and CDR2 SMNVEV (reference sequence). The CDR3 DNA sequence: TGTGCCAGCAGTTTATCGTTGAGAGATACGCAGTATTTT. This translates into CASSLSLRDTQYF.

The chain uses TRBV23-1 and TRBJ2-7; TRBD2 matches 7 bases. TRBV23-1 has ORF status, its function being uncertain. This CDR3 comprises 16 residues. J lost 0 bases, V lost 0 bases, and 5 bases had no gene match. CDR3 nucleotide sequence: TGCGCCAGCAGTCAATCGGGAGGGGCGGACTCCTACGAGCAGTACTTC. Amino acid sequence: CASSQSGGADSYEQYF.

The chain recombines TRBV4-3 with TRBJ2-6; D gene uncertain. The V end was cut by 0 bases, the J end by 0 bases, with 9 bases between. The CDR3 contains 17 residues. CDR1 LGHNA and CDR2 YSLEER come from the germline V gene. The CDR3 nucleotides read TGCGCCAGCAGCCAAGATCTCTCCCCCTCTGGGGCCAACGTCCTGACTTTC. Protein sequence: CASSQDLSPSGANVLTF.

This clone is deemed medium-sized. V is TRBV30 and J is TRBJ2-3; the match to TRBD2 covers 10 bases. This CDR3 spans 16 amino acids. Germline V CDR1 and CDR2: GTSNPN, SVGIG (reference sequence). Losses at the gene ends were 1 base for V and 7 bases for J; bases not matched to a gene: 11. The DNA of the CDR3 is TGTGCCTGGAGTGAGGGGCTAGCGGGAGTGTCATATACGCAGTATTTT. Protein sequence: CAWSEGLAGVSYTQYF. The full variable domain, with the rest looked up from reference TRBV30 and TRBJ2-3, is SQTIHQWPATLVQPVGSPLSLECTVEGTSNPNLYWYRQAAGRGLQLLFYSVGIGQISSEVPQNLSASRPQDRQFILSSKKLLLSDSGFYLCAWSEGLAGVSYTQYFGPGTRLTVL.

V and J are TRBV5-1 and TRBJ1-6; D might be TRBD1 (6 bases). V lost 4 bases to trimming and J lost 3 bases, with 11 bases between them. Germline V CDR1 and CDR2: SGHRS, YFSETQ. The CDR3 contains 15 residues. The CDR3 loop is CASSPDSNYNSPLHF. DNA for the CDR3: TGCGCCAGCAGCCCGGACAGTAACTATAATTCACCCCTCCACTTT.

This chain joins TRBV28 and TRBJ2-6; TRBD1 agrees at 7 bases. CDR3 size: 16 residues. CDR1 MDHEN and CDR2 SYDVKM come from the germline V gene. The ends lost 5 bases at V and 3 bases at J; junction bases unmatched: 7. The CDR3 loop reads CASSQTGESGANVLTF. The CDR3 DNA follows: TGTGCCAGCAGTCAAACAGGGGAAAGTGGGGCCAACGTCCTGACTTTC.

This sequence joins TRBV7-9 and TRBJ1-5, with 8 bases identical to TRBD1. The CDR3 spans 15 residues. CDR1 and CDR2 from the germline V gene are SEHNR and FQNEAQ (reference sequence). Trimming removed 5 bases from V and 3 bases from J; junction bases left unmatched: 6. CDR3 loop: CASSDGQGHNQPQHF. In DNA, the CDR3 is TGTGCCAGCAGCGACGGACAGGGCCACAATCAGCCCCAGCATTTT.

The gene calls are TRBV9 and TRBJ2-1; 12 bases fit TRBD2. The length of the CDR3 is 17 residues. Germline CDR1 and CDR2: SGDLS and YYNGEE. Losses at the gene ends were 4 bases for V and 3 bases for J; bases not matched to a gene: 8. CDR3 in amino acids: CASSQRTSGTFYNEQFF. In DNA, the CDR3 is TGTGCCAGCAGCCAACGGACTAGCGGGACCTTCTACAATGAGCAGTTCTTC.

V is TRBV6-2 or TRBV6-3 and J is TRBJ2-2, with 8 bases identical to TRBD2. The length of the CDR3 is 14 residues. Per germline, CDR1 MNHEY and CDR2 SVGEGT. Unmatched junction bases numbered 2, after V lost 2 bases and J lost 6 bases. CDR3 DNA: TGTGCCAGCAGTTACAGCGGGAGCCCCGGGGAGCTGTTTTTT. Translating gives CASSYSGSPGELFF.

The chain has TRBV20-1 and TRBJ1-1; tentatively, D is TRBD1 (5 bases). From germline, CDR1 is DFQATT and CDR2 SNEGSKA (reference sequence). With 3 bases removed from V and 4 bases from J, the gap between germline ends came to 15 bases. This CDR3 contains 14 residues. CDR3 region: CSASQFSGGTEAFF. Here the CDR3 DNA reads TGCAGTGCTAGTCAATTTTCGGGGGGCACTGAAGCTTTCTTT.

The CDR3 DNA is TGTGCCAGCTCATCGAGCCCGGGACAGGGGGCTCGTGGAAACACCATATATTTT. This codes for CASSSSPGQGARGNTIYF. The chain carries TRBV18 and TRBJ1-3, with 12 positions matching TRBD1. CDR3 length equals 18 residues. Germline CDR1 KGHSH, CDR2 LQKENI. V trimming: 5 bases; J trimming: 3 bases; junction bases outside the gene matches: 11.

The J gene is TRBJ1-3, the V gene TRBV3-1 (or the pseudogene TRBV3-2); D is perhaps TRBD1 (6 bases). Germline CDR1 and CDR2: LGHDT and YNNKEL (reference sequence). The CDR3 loop spans 17 amino acids. V was clipped by 4 bases and J by 2 bases, with 18 bases between them. In DNA, the CDR3 is TGTGCCAGCAGCCCAAGAGCGGGACAATTAGCTGGAAACACCATATATTTT. Its protein is CASSPRAGQLAGNTIYF.

J is TRBJ2-2 and V is TRBV7-3; TRBD2 agrees at 14 bases. CDR3 length equals 18 residues. Germline CDR1 and CDR2: SGHTA and FQGTGA. V was clipped by 5 bases and J by 4 bases; unmatched bases: 9. The CDR3 region has the DNA TGTGCCAGCAGCCCCGGGACTAGCGGGAGCCCCTTCACCGGGGAGCTGTTTTTT. Protein: CASSPGTSGSPFTGELFF.

The count of this clone is one. This rearrangement joins TRBV9 to TRBJ2-7; a weak D match, TRBD1 (6 bases). CDR1 SGDLS and CDR2 YYNGEE come from the germline V gene. The CDR3 consists of 15 residues. The ends were cut back, 4 bases at V and 3 bases at J, with 17 bases in the middle. The CDR3 sequence: CASSRGGGARYEQYF. CDR3 in DNA: TGTGCCAGCAGCCGAGGGGGTGGGGCCCGCTACGAGCAGTACTTC.

This clone was picked up a small number of times. This rearrangement joins TRBV7-3 to TRBJ1-2, with TRBD1 as a possible D gene (5 bases). This CDR3 has 14 amino acids. Trimming took off 2 bases at V and 8 bases at J, with 15 bases between the two ends. CDR1 and CDR2 from the germline V gene are SGHTA and FQGTGA. CDR3 nucleotide sequence: TGTGCCAGCAGCTTAGGGGCAGGAAGTCAGGGCTACACCTTC. Its translation: CASSLGAGSQGYTF.

The chain joins TRBV18 to TRBJ2-1; 13 positions agree with TRBD2. The germline V gene has CDR1 KGHSH and CDR2 LQKENI. V lost 6 bases to trimming and J lost 7 bases; unmatched junction nucleotides: 3. This CDR3 has 14 residues. CDR3 DNA sequence: TGTGCCAGCTCGACTAGCGGGAGGTCTAATGAGCAGTTCTTC. It translates to CASSTSGRSNEQFF.